Listed here is a single T cell receptor beta chain. Its antigen is currently unknown. This sample was included in a study of brain metastases from non-small cell lung cancer. The CDR3 has 14 residues. The V and J ends lost 8 bases and 7 bases, in that order; junction bases with no gene match: 7. Germline loops: CDR1 ENHRY, CDR2 SYGVKD. Data came from immunoSEQ multiplex PCR; TCRdb stores just in-frame clones and leaves some out. Here the sample spans about 4,900 clones, 65% to 80% being singletons. Findings and limits, study-wide: Metastases had sparse T cells but largely shared repertoires with primaries.

The chain has TRBV10-3 and TRBJ2-2; 10 bases match TRBD2. The sample was primary lung tumor tissue. The source is a donor aged 40 or over with non-small cell lung cancer. CDR3 loop: CAIEAGGRVGELFF. As DNA, the CDR3 is TGTGCCATCGAAGCGGGGGGGCGAGTCGGGGAGCTGTTTTTT.